One and the same sample provided the 20 T cell receptor beta chains below, sequenced in a study of neurological immune-mediated disorders. One entry per CDR3 protein results from TCRdb running MiXCR on the 5' RACE reads. The profile shows about 87,000 distinct CDR3 sequences, under 4.5% of them singletons. Input material: PBMCs. The origin of the receptors is a woman aged 50 to 60 with multiple sclerosis.

In its sample, this clonotype was seen many times. CDR3 amino acids: CSAREGGNEQFF. The CDR3 region has the DNA TGCAGTGCTAGAGAGGGAGGGAATGAGCAGTTCTTC. The chain combines TRBV20-1 with TRBJ2-1; 7 bases agree with TRBD2. J was trimmed by 7 bases and V by 0 bases; bases with no gene match: 0. Germline V lookup: CDR1 DFQATT, CDR2 SNEGSKA (reference sequence). The CDR3 sequence is 12 residues long.

This clonotype was seen at least ten times. The chain couples TRBV12-3 or TRBV12-4 to TRBJ1-1; 8 bases match TRBD1. This CDR3 is 15 amino acids long. V lost 3 bases and J lost 7; bases outside the gene matches: 10. This CDR3 reads CASSFPTTGGVEAFF. CDR3 DNA sequence: TGTGCCAGCAGTTTCCCCACCACAGGGGGAGTTGAAGCTTTCTTT.

This clonotype was observed at least ten times. The V and J genes are TRBV20-1 and TRBJ1-4; D is perhaps TRBD1 (5 bases). The CDR3 totals 13 residues. CDR1 is DFQATT and CDR2 is SNEGSKA in the germline V gene (reference sequence). V dropped 5 bases and J dropped 5 bases, with 12 bases sitting between them. The CDR3 sequence is CSAVQEKNEKLFF. In nucleotides, the CDR3 is TGCAGTGCTGTACAGGAGAAAAATGAAAAACTGTTTTTT.

This clonotype was recorded at least ten times. V is TRBV5-1 and J is TRBJ1-3; D call uncertain. V lost 4 bases and J 8 bases, leaving 16 bases between the germline ends. The CDR3 covers 14 residues. The germline CDR1 and CDR2 sequences are SGHRS and YFSETQ. CDR3 loop: CASSPTSSGDTIYF. The CDR3 nucleotides read TGCGCCAGCAGCCCGACGTCTTCCGGGGACACCATATATTTT.

This clonotype was counted ten times or more. This chain uses TRBV15 with TRBJ1-1; D possibly corresponds to TRBD1 (5 bases). With 1 base removed from V and 1 base from J, the gap between germline ends came to 10 bases. The CDR3 is made up of 15 amino acids. From germline, CDR1 is LNHNV and CDR2 YYDKDF (reference sequence). The CDR3 DNA reads as TGTGCCACCAGCAGAGTAGGGGAGGGGAACACTGAAGCTTTCTTT. Protein product: CATSRVGEGNTEAFF.

This clonotype was counted many times. V usage is TRBV5-1 and J usage is TRBJ1-2; D call uncertain. Trimming removed 1 base at V and 2 bases at J, with 12 bases between. CDR1 and CDR2 (germline): SGHRS, YFSETQ. The CDR3 contains 15 residues. DNA of the CDR3: TGCGCCAGCAGCTTGAAGGCGCCAGTCAACTATGGCTACACCTTC. Its protein product is CASSLKAPVNYGYTF.

This clonotype was detected ten times or more. The chain couples TRBV15 to TRBJ1-2; 8 positions match TRBD1. The length of the CDR3 is 15 residues. Trimming at V came to 5 bases and at J to 7 bases, leaving 12 bases not matched to a gene. The germline V gene has CDR1 LNHNV and CDR2 YYDKDF (reference sequence). CDR3 in amino acids: CATSARTGWAIGYTF. CDR3 nucleotide sequence: TGTGCCACCAGCGCCAGGACAGGGTGGGCGATTGGCTACACCTTC. Supplemented by reference TRBV15 and TRBJ1-2, the full variable domain reads DAMVIQNPRYQVTQFGKPVTLSCSQTLNHNVMYWYQQKSSQAPKLLFHYYDKDFNNEADTPDNFQSRRPNTSFCFLDIRSPGLGDTAMYLCATSARTGWAIGYTFGSGTRLTVV.

For the CDR3, the DNA is TGTGCCAGCAGCTTAGGGGACAGGGGGACTGGTAATCAGCCCCAGCATTTT. Its protein is CASSLGDRGTGNQPQHF. The chain carries TRBV11-2 and TRBJ1-5, with TRBD1 matching over 11 bases. The CDR3 extends over 17 amino acids. V was pared by 1 base and J by 4 bases, with 6 bases of the junction left unmatched. Germline CDR1 and CDR2: SGHAT and FQNNGV.

This clonotype was detected ten times or more. The V call is TRBV5-1, the J call TRBJ2-3; 9 bases align to TRBD2. The CDR3 covers 16 residues. The V gene's germline CDR1 is SGHRS and CDR2 YFSETQ. Germline trimming cut 4 bases from V and 6 bases from J; bases unmatched to any gene: 12. In nucleotides, the CDR3 is TGCGCCAGCAGCCAACGGGGACTAGCCAATCAGGATACGCAGTATTTT. Residues: CASSQRGLANQDTQYF.

There are many counts of this clonotype. The V call is TRBV4-1, the J call TRBJ1-2; the D is unclear. V was pared by 0 bases and J by 8 bases, with 16 bases between. This CDR3 comprises 15 residues. The germline V gene has CDR1 MGHRA and CDR2 YSYEKL. CDR3 DNA sequence: TGCGCCAGCAGCCAAGACGAGGCATCAATAGTAGGCTACACCTTC. Encoded protein: CASSQDEASIVGYTF.

In this sample, this clonotype turned up many times. V and J are TRBV6-5 and TRBJ1-6; D not resolved. Germline V gives CDR1 MNHEY, CDR2 SVGAGI. The V and J ends lost 7 bases and 7 bases respectively, with 17 bases between them. CDR3 size: 15 residues. The CDR3 sequence is CASTPTGLNNSPLHF. The DNA for the CDR3 is TGTGCCAGCACCCCGACGGGGTTGAACAATTCACCCCTCCACTTT.

The table lists this clonotype with many counts. The J gene is TRBJ2-1, the V gene TRBV5-1, with 8 positions matching TRBD2. The ends lost 4 bases at V and 5 bases at J; junction bases unmatched: 11. Germline V CDR1 and CDR2: SGHRS, YFSETQ. The CDR3 runs to 16 residues. The DNA for the CDR3 is TGCGCCAGCAGCCCTGGTCCCGGCGGGGGGAACAATGAGCAGTTCTTC. Amino acids: CASSPGPGGGNNEQFF.

This clonotype came up once. The chain uses TRBV10-3 and TRBJ2-1; 9 bases are a match to TRBD2. Trimming removed 2 bases from V and 6 bases from J; junction bases left unmatched: 5. Germline V gene data show CDR1 as ENHRY and CDR2 as SYGVKD. The CDR3 runs to 15 residues. The CDR3 protein is CAISESERGVNEQFF. CDR3 DNA sequence: TGTGCCATCAGTGAGAGTGAGCGGGGGGTCAATGAGCAGTTCTTC.

In its sample, this clonotype was seen many times. V is TRBV20-1 and J is TRBJ2-5; the D is unclear. Deletions cut 0 bases from V and 2 bases from J, with 10 bases between. This CDR3 comprises 14 residues. Germline V lookup: CDR1 DFQATT, CDR2 SNEGSKA (reference sequence). The CDR3 is CSARDLSNQETQYF. CDR3 nucleotides: TGCAGTGCTAGAGATCTATCCAATCAAGAGACCCAGTACTTC.

This clonotype was observed at least ten times. The chain links TRBV6-2 or TRBV6-3 to TRBJ2-7; 11 nucleotides agree with TRBD1. CDR1 and CDR2 from the germline V gene are MNHEY and SVGEGT. The CDR3 covers 16 residues. V dropped 6 bases and J dropped 0; count of bases not matched to a gene: 7. CDR3: CASRITGQGDSYEQYF. Written as DNA, the CDR3 is TGTGCCAGCAGGATAACGGGACAGGGGGACTCCTACGAGCAGTACTTC.

Many counts were recorded for this clonotype. This chain uses TRBV2 with TRBJ1-2, with D possibly being TRBD1 (6 bases). Germline CDR1 SNHLY, CDR2 FYNNEI. CDR3 length: 15 amino acids. V lost 2 bases to trimming and J lost 4 bases, with 14 bases between them. The DNA of the CDR3 is TGTGCCAGCAGTGAAATCAGCCGGGGGGCCTATGGCTACACCTTC. This gives the protein CASSEISRGAYGYTF.

This clonotype was picked up many times. The chain has TRBV5-6 and TRBJ1-5; the D gene is possibly TRBD1 (6 bases). The germline V gene has CDR1 SGHDT and CDR2 YYEEEE. The CDR3 covers 14 residues. V lost 4 bases and J lost 3, with 11 bases in between. CDR3 loop: CASSIGQYNQPQHF. The CDR3 DNA reads as TGTGCCAGCAGCATCGGACAGTACAATCAGCCCCAGCATTTT.

This clonotype has a count of ten or more. The DNA of the CDR3 is TGTGCCAGCAGCTTTCCCGGGGATACGCAGTATTTT. Its translation: CASSFPGDTQYF. V and J are TRBV7-2 and TRBJ2-3; D is uncertain. Deletions cut 3 bases from V and 6 bases from J, with 7 bases between. CDR3 length equals 12 residues. Germline assignment: CDR1 SGHTA and CDR2 FQGNSA.

This clonotype was recorded many times. V gene TRBV12-3 or TRBV12-4 combines with J gene TRBJ2-5; 10 bases match TRBD1. The CDR3 extends over 16 amino acids. V trimming: 5 bases; J trimming: 2 bases; junction bases outside the gene matches: 8. The CDR3 region has the DNA TGTGCCAGCAGTGGCTGGGACAGGGGTTTGCAAGAGACCCAGTACTTC. This sequence encodes CASSGWDRGLQETQYF.

On this clonotype itself: An end of the junction does not agree with germline; a read error may underlie this. The genes are TRBV7-9 and TRBJ2-7, with D hard to call. The germline V gene has CDR1 SEHNR and CDR2 FQNEAQ (reference sequence). The CDR3 totals 12 residues. The CDR3 DNA reads as TGTGCCGCCGGTCAAGCCGCGTACGCGCAGTACTTC. It is translated as CAAGQAAYAQYF.